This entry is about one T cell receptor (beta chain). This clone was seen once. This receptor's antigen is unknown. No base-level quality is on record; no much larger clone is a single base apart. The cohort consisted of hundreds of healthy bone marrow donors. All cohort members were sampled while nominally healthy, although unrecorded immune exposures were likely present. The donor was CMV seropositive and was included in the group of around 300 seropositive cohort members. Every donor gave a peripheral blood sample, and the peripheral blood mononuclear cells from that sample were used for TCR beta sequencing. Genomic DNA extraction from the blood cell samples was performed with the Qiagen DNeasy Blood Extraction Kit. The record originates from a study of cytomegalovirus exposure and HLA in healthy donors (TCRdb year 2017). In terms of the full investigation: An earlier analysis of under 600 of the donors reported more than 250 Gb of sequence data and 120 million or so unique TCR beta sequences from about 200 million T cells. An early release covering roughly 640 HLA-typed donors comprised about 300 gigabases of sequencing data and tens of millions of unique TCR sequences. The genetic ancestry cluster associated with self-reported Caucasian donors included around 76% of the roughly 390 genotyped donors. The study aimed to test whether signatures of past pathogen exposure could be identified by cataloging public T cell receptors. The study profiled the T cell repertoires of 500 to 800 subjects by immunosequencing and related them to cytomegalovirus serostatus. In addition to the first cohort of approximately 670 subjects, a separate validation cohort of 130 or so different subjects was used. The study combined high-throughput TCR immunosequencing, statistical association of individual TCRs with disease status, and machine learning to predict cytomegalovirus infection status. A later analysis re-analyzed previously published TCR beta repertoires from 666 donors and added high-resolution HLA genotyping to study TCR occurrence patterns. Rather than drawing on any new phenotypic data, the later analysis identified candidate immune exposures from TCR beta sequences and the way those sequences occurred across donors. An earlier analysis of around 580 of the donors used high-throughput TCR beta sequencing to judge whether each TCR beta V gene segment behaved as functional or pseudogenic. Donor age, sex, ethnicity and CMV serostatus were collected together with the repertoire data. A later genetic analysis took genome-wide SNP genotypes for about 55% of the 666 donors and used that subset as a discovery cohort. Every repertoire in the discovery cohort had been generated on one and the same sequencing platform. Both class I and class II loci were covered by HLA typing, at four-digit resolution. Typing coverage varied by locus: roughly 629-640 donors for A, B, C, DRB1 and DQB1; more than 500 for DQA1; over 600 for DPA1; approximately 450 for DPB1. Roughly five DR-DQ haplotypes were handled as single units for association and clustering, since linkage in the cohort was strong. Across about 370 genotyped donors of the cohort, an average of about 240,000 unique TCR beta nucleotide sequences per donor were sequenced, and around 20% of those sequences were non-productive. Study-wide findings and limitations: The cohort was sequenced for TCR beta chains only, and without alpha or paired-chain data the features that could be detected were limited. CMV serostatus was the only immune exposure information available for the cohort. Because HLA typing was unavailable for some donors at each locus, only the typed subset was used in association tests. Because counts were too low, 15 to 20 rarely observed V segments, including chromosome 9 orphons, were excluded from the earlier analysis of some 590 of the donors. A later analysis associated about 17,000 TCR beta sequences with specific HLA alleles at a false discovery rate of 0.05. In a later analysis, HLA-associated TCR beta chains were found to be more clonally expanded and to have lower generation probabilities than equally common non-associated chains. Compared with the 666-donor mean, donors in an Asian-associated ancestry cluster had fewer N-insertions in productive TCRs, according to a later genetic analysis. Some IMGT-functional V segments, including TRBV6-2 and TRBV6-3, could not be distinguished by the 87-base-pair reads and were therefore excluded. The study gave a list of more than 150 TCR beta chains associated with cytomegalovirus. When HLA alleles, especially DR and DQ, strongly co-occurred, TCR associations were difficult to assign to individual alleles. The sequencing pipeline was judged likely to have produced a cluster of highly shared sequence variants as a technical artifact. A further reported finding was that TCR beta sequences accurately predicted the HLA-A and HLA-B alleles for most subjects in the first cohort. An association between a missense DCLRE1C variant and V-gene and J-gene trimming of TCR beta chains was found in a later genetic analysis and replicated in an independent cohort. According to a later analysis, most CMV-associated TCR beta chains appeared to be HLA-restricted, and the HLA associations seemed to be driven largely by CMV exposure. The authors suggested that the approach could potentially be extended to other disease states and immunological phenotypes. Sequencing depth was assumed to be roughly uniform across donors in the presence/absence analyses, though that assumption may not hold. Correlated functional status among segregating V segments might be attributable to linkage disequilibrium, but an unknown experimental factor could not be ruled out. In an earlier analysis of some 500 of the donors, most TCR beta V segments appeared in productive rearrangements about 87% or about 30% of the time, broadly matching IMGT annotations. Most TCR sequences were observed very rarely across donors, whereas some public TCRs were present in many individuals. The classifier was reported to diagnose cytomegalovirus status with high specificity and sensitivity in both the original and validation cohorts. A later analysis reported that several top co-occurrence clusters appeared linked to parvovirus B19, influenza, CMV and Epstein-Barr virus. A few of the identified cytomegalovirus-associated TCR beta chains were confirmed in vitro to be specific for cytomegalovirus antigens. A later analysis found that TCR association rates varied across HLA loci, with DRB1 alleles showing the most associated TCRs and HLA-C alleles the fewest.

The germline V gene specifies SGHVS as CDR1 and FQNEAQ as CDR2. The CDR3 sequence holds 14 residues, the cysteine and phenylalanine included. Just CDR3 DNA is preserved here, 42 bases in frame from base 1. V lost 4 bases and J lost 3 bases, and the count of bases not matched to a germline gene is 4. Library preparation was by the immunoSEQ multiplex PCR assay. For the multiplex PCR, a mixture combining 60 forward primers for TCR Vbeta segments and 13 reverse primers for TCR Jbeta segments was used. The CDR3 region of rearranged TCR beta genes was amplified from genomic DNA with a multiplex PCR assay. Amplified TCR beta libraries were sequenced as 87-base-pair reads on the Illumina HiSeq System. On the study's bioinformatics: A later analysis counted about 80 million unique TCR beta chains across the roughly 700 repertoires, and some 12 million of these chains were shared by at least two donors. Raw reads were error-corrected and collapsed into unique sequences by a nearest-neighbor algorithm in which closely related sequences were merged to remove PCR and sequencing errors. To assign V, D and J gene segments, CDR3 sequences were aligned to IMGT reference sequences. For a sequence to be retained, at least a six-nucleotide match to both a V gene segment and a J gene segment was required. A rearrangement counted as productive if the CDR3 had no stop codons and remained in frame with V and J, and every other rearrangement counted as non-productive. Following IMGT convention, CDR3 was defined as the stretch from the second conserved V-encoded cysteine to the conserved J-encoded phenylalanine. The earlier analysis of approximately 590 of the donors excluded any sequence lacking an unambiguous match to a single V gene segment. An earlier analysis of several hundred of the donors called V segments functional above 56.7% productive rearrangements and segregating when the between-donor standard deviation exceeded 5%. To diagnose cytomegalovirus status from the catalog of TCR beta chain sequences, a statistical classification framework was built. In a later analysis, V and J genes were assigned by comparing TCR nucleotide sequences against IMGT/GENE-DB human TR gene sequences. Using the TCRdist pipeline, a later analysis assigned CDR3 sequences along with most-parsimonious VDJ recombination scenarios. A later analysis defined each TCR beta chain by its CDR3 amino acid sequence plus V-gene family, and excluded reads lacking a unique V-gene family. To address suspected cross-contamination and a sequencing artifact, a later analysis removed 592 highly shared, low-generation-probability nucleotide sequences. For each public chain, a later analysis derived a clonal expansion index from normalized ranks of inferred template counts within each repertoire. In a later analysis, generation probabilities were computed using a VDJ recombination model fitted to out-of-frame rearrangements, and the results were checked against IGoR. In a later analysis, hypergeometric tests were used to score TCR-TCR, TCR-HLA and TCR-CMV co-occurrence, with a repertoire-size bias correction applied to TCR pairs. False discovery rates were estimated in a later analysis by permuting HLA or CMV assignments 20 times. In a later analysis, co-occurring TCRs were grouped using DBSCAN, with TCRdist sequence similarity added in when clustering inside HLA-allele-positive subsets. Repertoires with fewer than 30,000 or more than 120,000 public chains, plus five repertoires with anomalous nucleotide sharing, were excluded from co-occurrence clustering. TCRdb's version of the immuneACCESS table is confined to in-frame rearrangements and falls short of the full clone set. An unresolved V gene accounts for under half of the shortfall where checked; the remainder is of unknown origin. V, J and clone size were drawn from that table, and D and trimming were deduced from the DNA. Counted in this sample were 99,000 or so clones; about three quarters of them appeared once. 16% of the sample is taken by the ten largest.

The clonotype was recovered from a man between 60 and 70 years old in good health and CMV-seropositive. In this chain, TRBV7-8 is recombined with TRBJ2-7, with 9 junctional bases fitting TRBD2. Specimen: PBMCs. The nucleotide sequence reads TGTGCCAGCAGCTCCGGGACTAGCATCTACGAGCAGTACTTC. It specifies CASSSGTSIYEQYF.